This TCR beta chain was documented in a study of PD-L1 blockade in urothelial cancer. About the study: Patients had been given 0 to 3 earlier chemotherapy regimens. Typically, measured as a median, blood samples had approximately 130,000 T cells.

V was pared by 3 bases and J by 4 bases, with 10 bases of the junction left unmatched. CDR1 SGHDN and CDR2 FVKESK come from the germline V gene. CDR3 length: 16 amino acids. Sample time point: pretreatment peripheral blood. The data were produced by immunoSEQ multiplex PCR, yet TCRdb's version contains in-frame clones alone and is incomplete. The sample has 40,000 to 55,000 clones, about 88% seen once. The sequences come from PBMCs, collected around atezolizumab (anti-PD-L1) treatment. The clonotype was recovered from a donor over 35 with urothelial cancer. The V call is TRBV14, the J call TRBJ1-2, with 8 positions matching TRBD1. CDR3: CASSQEAGGAFYGYTF. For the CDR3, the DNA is TGTGCCAGCAGCCAGGAGGCAGGGGGCGCCTTCTATGGCTACACCTTC.